Following are 4 T cell receptor beta chains from one sample sequenced in a study of monozygotic twins with inflammatory bowel disease. Reanalyzing the 5' RACE reads, TCRdb keeps one entry per CDR3 protein, without DNA. The repertoire table contains roughly 160,000 distinct CDR3 sequences. The sample taken for sequencing was blood. Every receptor here comes from a human donor with ulcerative colitis or Crohn's disease, or a healthy co-twin of an affected twin (not recorded which).

The V gene is TRBV30, the J gene TRBJ2-3; TCRdb designates TRBD1, a call that cannot be tested without DNA. Per the germline V gene, CDR1 is GTSNPN and CDR2 is SVGIG (reference sequence). The CDR3 length is 14 residues. The CDR3 reads CAWSPGLGTDTQYF.

This chain connects TRBV5-1 to TRBJ2-1; the D call from TCRdb, TRBD2, cannot be confirmed without DNA. CDR3 size: 17 residues. Germline assignment: CDR1 SGHRS and CDR2 YFSETQ. CDR3 loop: CASSLGRTSGSDNEQFF. The full variable domain, with the rest looked up from reference TRBV5-1 and TRBJ2-1, is KAGVTQTPRYLIKTRGQQVTLSCSPISGHRSVSWYQQTPGQGLQFLFEYFSETQRNKGNFPGRFSGRQFSNSRSEMNVSTLELGDSALYLCASSLGRTSGSDNEQFFGPGTRLTVL.

The chain has TRBV9 and TRBJ2-1; no DNA is available, so the TRBD1 call from TCRdb remains unchecked. This CDR3 is 16 amino acids long. Germline CDR1 is SGDLS and CDR2 is YYNGEE. The CDR3: CASSGAGTGRSHEQFF.

V gene TRBV6-1 combines with J gene TRBJ2-1. The length of the CDR3 is 15 residues. The germline gives CDR1 MNHNS, CDR2 SASEGT. CDR3 protein: CASSEHQTLYNEQFF.